One sample yielded the 10 T cell receptor beta chains listed below, sequenced in a study of shared clonotypes between healthy human individuals. Cells designated naive CD8 were CD45RO-negative and were positively selected for CCR7, with terminally differentiated effector memory CD45RA+ cells excluded. The assay was immunoSEQ multiplex PCR, and TCRdb's table has in-frame clones only and misses some. The sample carries hundreds of thousands of clones, under 95% recorded once. Sample: naive CD8+ T cells sorted from blood. These receptors originate from a man aged 30 to 45 in good health.

This clone was found once. This chain uses TRBV27 with TRBJ1-5, with TRBD1 as a possible D gene (5 bases). The CDR3 is 14 residues long. CDR1 MNHEY and CDR2 SMNVEV come from the germline V gene (reference sequence). V was clipped by 5 bases and J by 1 base, with 9 bases between them. This CDR3 reads CASSDSLSNQPQHF. DNA of the CDR3: TGTGCCAGCAGTGACAGTCTCAGCAATCAGCCCCAGCATTTT.

The rearrangement links TRBV19 to TRBJ2-5; 9 bases fit TRBD1. Germline CDR1 reads LNHDA; CDR2 reads SQIVND (reference sequence). This CDR3 is 15 amino acids long. V was pared by 5 bases and J by 3 bases, with 7 bases of the junction left unmatched. CDR3 residues: CASSFLDRGEETQYF. The CDR3 bases are TGTGCCAGTAGTTTCCTGGACAGGGGAGAAGAGACCCAGTACTTC.

This clone was counted a single time. This CDR3 reads CASSSDQGLGQPQHF. The CDR3 DNA follows: TGTGCCAGCAGCTCCGACCAGGGCCTGGGGCAGCCCCAGCATTTT. V is TRBV28 and J is TRBJ1-5, with D maybe TRBD1 (5 bases). CDR1 and CDR2 from the germline V gene are MDHEN and SYDVKM. Trimming left V 6 bases short and J 7 bases short, with 19 bases between. The CDR3 consists of 15 residues.

V usage is TRBV4-1 and J usage is TRBJ2-7; D gene ambiguous. Germline V CDR1 and CDR2: MGHRA, YSYEKL. There are 13 residues in the CDR3. The V and J ends lost 0 bases and 7 bases respectively, with 10 bases between them. Here the CDR3 DNA reads TGCGCCAGCAGCCAAGAAGCAGGTGGGGAGCAGTACTTC. This sequence encodes CASSQEAGGEQYF.

This clone is a singleton in its sample. A far larger clone lies a single base away; this is likely a read error. The DNA for the CDR3 is TGTGCCAGCGCCGGGGGGGGGCAGTACTTC. It codes for CASAGGGQYF. This sequence joins TRBV28 and TRBJ2-7; 8 bases agree with TRBD2. Trimming at V came to 8 bases and at J to 9 bases, leaving 3 bases not matched to a gene. The CDR3 consists of 10 residues. Germline assignment: CDR1 MDHEN and CDR2 SYDVKM.

The chain uses TRBV7-9 and TRBJ1-3; 8 bases are shared with TRBD1. The length of the CDR3 is 15 residues. Trimming took 3 bases from V and 5 from J; bases not matched to a gene: 6. The germline gives CDR1 SEHNR, CDR2 FQNEAQ (reference sequence). CDR3 in amino acids: CASSFDRGVRNTIYF. The DNA for the CDR3 is TGTGCCAGCAGCTTCGACAGGGGCGTCCGAAACACCATATATTTT.

V usage is TRBV10-1 and J usage is TRBJ2-2; unclear D gene. This CDR3 region has 14 residues. The germline CDR1 and CDR2 sequences are WNHNN and SYGVQD (reference sequence). Trimming shortened V by 3 bases and J by 3 bases, and 8 bases separated the two germline ends. The CDR3 protein is CASSESVYTGELFF. The CDR3 DNA is TGCGCCAGCAGTGAATCCGTGTACACCGGGGAGCTGTTTTTT.

V gene TRBV19 combines with J gene TRBJ2-3, with 8 bases fitting TRBD2. With 7 bases clipped from V and 4 bases from J, the junction kept 16 bases outside the gene matches. CDR1 is LNHDA, CDR2 SQIVND, per germline (reference sequence). CDR3 length: 17 residues. CDR3 amino acids: CASTPTGLAGAADTQYF. The CDR3, as DNA: TGTGCCAGTACCCCCACTGGGCTAGCGGGTGCTGCAGATACGCAGTATTTT.

The chain uses TRBV4-1 and TRBJ1-1, with D possibly matching TRBD1 (5 bases). Trimming shortened V by 4 bases and J by 0 bases, and 15 bases separated the two germline ends. This CDR3 has 16 residues. Germline loops: CDR1 MGHRA, CDR2 YSYEKL. The CDR3 sequence is CASSPHRGTVNTEAFF. Here the CDR3 DNA reads TGCGCCAGCAGCCCCCACCGGGGCACAGTGAACACTGAAGCTTTCTTT.

The V and J genes are TRBV28 and TRBJ1-5; TRBD1 matches at 8 bases. The V segment lost 7 bases and the J segment 2 bases; nucleotides outside the gene matches: 10. The germline gives CDR1 MDHEN, CDR2 SYDVKM. There are 16 residues in the CDR3. For the CDR3, the DNA is TGTGCCAGCACCGCTACCCCCAGGGGGCGCAATCAGCCCCAGCATTTT. This codes for CASTATPRGRNQPQHF.